This T cell receptor beta chain emerged from a study of siplizumab effects on memory and regulatory T cells (dated by TCRdb to the late 2010s). About the full investigation: The study looked at the effect of siplizumab, an anti-CD2 antibody, on alloreactive T-cell subsets in allogeneic mixed lymphocyte reactions made from human PBMCs.

Unstimulated CD4+ memory cells were also sequenced in three donor pairs, together with CD4+ naive, CD8+ TEMRA, CD8+ naive and CD8+ effector memory subsets. Sorted unstimulated T cells and proliferating T cells recovered from mixed lymphocyte reactions underwent TCRbeta CDR3 sequencing. Fresh whole blood from fewer than 11 HLA-typed healthy donors was used as the source from which PBMCs were isolated. This clone was counted between two and nine times. It lacks a known antigen. Per-base qualities were not stored, and no clone one base away is much larger. Via the germline V gene (reference sequence), CDR1 is LNHDA and CDR2 SQIVND. A distance of 9 bases separates the germline ends of V and J, which lose 3 bases and 9 bases respectively. Reading from cysteine to phenylalanine, the CDR3 counts 12 amino acids. The entry retains the CDR3 DNA only, 36 bases that are in frame from base 1. Library prep was done by the immunoSEQ multiplex PCR assay. Roughly 10^5 TCR templates per sample were assayed on the deep sequencing platform. Genomic DNA extracted from sorted T cells was the material used for TCRbeta CDR3 sequencing. The study's processing was this. The R programming language was used for clonal analysis of TCRbeta CDR3 data. Alloreactive CD4+ and CD8+ clones were defined by comparing unstimulated samples with post-reaction CFSE-low samples. By matching sequences to the repertoires of sorted unstimulated Treg and non-Treg cells, each alloreactive CD4+ clone was assigned a regulatory or non-regulatory origin. Sourced from immuneACCESS, this table was stored by TCRdb with only in-frame sequences that have V and J called. A share of the clones is absent; for the studies checked, an unresolved V gene accounts for under half, and the remainder has no known explanation. V, J and clone size were drawn from that table, and D and trimming were deduced from the DNA. The sample data list about 50,000 clones, and roughly nine tenths of these were observed just once. Under 0.35% of the sample is in the top ten clones.

The research as a whole found: No functional confirmation was obtained for the suppressive function of proliferating Tregs from siplizumab cultures. For roughly 80-96% of proliferating CD4+ or CD8+ clones, no naive or memory phenotype could be assigned. Among mappable alloreactive CD4+ clones, the Treg-derived fraction averaged around 70% with siplizumab versus roughly 25% in control reactions. Siplizumab significantly lowered the cumulative frequency of alloreactive sequences that could be traced to unstimulated CD4+ memory T cells. Because sequences below about 10^-5 frequency were poorly captured, only a minor fraction of alloreactive clones could be mapped to unstimulated subsets. Compared with memory T cells, unstimulated naive T cells appeared more diverse, and naive cells seemed to make a substantial contribution to the alloresponse.

This TCR came from a human donor in good health. Material: naive CD8+ T cells sorted from blood. The label giving this sample's cell subset or site can be read as: unstimulated naive T cells. The chain joins TRBV19 to TRBJ2-1; the D gene identity is not certain. In nucleotide form, the sequence is TGTGCCAGTAGTATCGGATACTCTGAGCAGTTCTTC. This gives the protein CASSIGYSEQFF.